The clone carrying this TCR beta chain ranks as medium-sized. The data stem from a study of metastatic and nonmetastatic thyroid tumors. The CDR3 has 16 residues. The ends were cut back, 5 bases at V and 1 base at J, with 16 bases in the middle. Germline values: CDR1 MNHNS, CDR2 SASEGT. Every patient was untreated before thyroid surgery. With MiXCR, TCRdb reprocessed the PCR reads. The repertoire has more than 30,000 clones, 15% to 20% of them found once; the top ten carry around 21%. The genes are TRBV6-1 and TRBJ2-3, with D possibly being TRBD1 (6 bases). The TCR comes from a female donor with papillary thyroid cancer or a benign thyroid nodule (not recorded which). Some clones in this sample may be carry-over from other donors' samples. The specimen was blood. CDR3: CASSKTGPGGTDTQYF. CDR3 DNA sequence: TGTGCCAGCAGTAAAACGGGACCAGGGGGCACAGATACGCAGTATTTT.